Described below is a single T cell receptor beta chain sequence and its context. Its antigen is not identified. The source of the sample is a study of shared clonotypes between healthy human individuals. Study results and caveats: Researchers found naive subsets generally carried larger estimated richness than memory subsets.

Genomic DNA of each subset was evenly split across several immunoSEQ plates. Data came from immunoSEQ multiplex PCR; TCRdb stores just in-frame clones and leaves some out. The table includes some 2.1 million clones, roughly 96% detected once. Trimming took 0 bases from V and 5 from J, leaving 14 bases between them. The germline CDR1 and CDR2 sequences are SGDLS and YYNGEE. The CDR3 loop spans 15 amino acids. The chain recombines TRBV9 with TRBJ2-5, with D uncertain. The receptor comes from a man between 18 and 29 years old in good health. The sequencing sample was made of naive CD4+ T cells sorted from blood. Indicated subset: CD45RA+ positively selected. The CDR3: CASSVEAQNSETQYF. In DNA, the CDR3 is TGTGCCAGCAGCGTAGAGGCCCAAAACTCGGAGACCCAGTACTTC.